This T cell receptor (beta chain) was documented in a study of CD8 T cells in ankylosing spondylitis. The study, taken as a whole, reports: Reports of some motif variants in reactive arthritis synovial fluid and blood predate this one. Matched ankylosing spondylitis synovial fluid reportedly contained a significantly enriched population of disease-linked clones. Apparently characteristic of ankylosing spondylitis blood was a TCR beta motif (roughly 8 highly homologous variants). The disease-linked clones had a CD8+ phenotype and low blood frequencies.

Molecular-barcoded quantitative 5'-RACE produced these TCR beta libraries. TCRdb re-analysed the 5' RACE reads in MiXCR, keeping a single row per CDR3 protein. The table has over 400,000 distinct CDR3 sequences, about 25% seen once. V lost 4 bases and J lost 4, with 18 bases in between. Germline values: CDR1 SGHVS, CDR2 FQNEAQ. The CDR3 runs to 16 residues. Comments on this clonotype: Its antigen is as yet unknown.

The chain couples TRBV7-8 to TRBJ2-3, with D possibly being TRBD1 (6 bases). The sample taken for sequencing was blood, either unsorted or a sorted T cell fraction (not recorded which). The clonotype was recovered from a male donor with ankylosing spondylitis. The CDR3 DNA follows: TGTGCCAGCAGCTCGGACAGAACATTTTTTTCAGATACGCAGTATTTT. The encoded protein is CASSSDRTFFSDTQYF.